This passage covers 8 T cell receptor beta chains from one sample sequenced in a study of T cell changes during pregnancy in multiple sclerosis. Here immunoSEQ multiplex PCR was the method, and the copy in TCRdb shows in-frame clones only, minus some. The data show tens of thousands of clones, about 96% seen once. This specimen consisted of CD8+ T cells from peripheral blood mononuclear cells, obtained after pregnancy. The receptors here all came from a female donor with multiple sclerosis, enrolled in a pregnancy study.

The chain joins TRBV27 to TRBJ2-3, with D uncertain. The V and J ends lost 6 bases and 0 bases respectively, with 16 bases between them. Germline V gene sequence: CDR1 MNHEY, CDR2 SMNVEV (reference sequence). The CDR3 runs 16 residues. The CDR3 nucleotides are TGTGCCAGCAGAGGATACAACGGAGATAGCACAGATACGCAGTATTTT. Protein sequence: CASRGYNGDSTDTQYF.

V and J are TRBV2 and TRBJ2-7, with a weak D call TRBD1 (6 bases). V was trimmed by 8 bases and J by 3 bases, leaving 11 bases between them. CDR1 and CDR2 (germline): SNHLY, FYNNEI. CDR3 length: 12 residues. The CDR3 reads CASQGKYYEQYF. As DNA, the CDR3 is TGTGCCAGCCAGGGGAAATACTACGAGCAGTACTTC.

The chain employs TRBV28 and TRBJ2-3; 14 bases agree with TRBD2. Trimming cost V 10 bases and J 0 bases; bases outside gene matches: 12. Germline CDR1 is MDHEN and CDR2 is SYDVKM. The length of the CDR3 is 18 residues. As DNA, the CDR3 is TGTGCCAACGGGCCCCCGGGACTAGCGGGAGCTAGCACAGATACGCAGTATTTT. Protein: CANGPPGLAGASTDTQYF.

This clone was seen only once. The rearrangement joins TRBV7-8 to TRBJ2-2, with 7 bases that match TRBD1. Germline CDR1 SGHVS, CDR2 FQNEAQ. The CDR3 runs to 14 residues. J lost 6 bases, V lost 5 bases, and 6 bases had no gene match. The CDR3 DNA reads TGTGCCAGCAGCACAACAGGGGCCGCCGGGGAGCTGTTTTTT. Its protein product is CASSTTGAAGELFF.

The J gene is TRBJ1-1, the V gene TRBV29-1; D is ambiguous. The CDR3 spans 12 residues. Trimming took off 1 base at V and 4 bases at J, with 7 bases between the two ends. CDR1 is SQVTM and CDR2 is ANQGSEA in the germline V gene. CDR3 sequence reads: CSVEAGVTEAFF. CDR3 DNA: TGCAGCGTTGAAGCGGGAGTCACTGAAGCTTTCTTT.

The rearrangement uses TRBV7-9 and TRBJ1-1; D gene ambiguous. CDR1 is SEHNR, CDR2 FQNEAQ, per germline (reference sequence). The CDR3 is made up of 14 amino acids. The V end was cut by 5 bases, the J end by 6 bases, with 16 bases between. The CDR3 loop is CASSLPGGAAEAFF. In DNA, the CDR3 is TGTGCCAGCAGCCTACCGGGTGGTGCCGCTGAAGCTTTCTTT.

The CDR3 region is CASSLAIGGPNYGYTF. As DNA, the CDR3 is TGTGCCAGCAGCTTAGCGATAGGAGGGCCGAACTATGGCTACACCTTC. The J gene is TRBJ1-2, the V gene TRBV7-9; the D is unclear. Germline-derived CDR1 and CDR2 are SEHNR and FQNEAQ (reference sequence). V was cut by 0 bases and J by 2 bases, with 13 bases left in between. The length of the CDR3 is 16 residues.

CDR3 DNA: TGTGCCAGCAGCCGCCAGTCCCCAATAGCGGGAGGGCCAAGGGAGCAGTACTTC. Translating gives CASSRQSPIAGGPREQYF. The chain recombines TRBV7-8 with TRBJ2-7, with TRBD2 matching 11 bases. CDR3 length: 18 residues. CDR1 and CDR2 from the germline V gene are SGHVS and FQNEAQ. V was pared by 5 bases and J by 7 bases, with 19 bases of the junction left unmatched.